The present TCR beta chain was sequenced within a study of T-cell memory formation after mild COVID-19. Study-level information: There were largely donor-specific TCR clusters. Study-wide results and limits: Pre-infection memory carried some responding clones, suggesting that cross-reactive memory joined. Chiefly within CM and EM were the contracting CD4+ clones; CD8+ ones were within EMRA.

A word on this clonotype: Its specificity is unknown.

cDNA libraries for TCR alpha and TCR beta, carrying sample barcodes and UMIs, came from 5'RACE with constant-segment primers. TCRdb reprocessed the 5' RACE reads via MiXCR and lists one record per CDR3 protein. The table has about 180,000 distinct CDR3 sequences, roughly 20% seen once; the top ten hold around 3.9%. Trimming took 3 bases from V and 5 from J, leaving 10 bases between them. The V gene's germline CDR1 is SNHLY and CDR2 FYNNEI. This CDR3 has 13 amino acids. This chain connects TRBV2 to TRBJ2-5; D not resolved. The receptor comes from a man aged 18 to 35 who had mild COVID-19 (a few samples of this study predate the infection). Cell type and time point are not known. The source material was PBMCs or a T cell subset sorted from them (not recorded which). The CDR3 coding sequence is TGTGCCAGCAGTGATTGGGCGTTGGAGACCCAGTACTTC. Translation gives CASSDWALETQYF.